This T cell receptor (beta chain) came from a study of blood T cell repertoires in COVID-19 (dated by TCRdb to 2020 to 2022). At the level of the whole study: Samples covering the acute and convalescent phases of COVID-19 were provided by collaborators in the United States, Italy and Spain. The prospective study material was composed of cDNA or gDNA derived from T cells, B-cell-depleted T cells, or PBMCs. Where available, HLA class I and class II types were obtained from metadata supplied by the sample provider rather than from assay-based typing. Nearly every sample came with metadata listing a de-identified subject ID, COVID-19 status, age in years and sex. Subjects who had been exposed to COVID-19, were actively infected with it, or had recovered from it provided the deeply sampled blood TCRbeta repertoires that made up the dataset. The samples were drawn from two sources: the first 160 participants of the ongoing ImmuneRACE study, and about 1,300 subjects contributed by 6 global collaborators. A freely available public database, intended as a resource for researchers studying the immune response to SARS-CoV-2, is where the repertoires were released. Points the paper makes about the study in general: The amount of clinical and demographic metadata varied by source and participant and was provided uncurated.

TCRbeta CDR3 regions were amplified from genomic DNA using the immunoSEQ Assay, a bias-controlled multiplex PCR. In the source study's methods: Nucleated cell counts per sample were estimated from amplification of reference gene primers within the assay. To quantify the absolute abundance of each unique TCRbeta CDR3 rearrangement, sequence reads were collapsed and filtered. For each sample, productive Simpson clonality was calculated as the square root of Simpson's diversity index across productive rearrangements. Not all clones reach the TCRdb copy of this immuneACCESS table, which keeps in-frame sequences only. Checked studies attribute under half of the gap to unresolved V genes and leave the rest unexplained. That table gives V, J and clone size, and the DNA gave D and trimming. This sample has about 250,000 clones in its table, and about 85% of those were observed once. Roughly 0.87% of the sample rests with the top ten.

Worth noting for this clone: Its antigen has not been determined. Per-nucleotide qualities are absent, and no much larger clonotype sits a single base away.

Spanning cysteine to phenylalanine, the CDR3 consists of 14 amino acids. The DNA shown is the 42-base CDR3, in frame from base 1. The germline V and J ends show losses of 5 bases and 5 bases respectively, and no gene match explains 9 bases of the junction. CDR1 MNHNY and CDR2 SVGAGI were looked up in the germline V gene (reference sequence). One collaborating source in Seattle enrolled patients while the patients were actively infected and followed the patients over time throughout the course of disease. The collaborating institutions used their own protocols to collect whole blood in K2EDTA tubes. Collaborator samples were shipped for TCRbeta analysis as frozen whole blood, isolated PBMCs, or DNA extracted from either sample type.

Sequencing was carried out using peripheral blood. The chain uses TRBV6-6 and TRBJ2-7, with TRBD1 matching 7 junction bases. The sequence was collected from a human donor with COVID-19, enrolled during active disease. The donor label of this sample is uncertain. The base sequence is TGTGCCAGCAGTACCCACACAGGGGCGGACGAGCAGTACTTC. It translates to CASSTHTGADEQYF.